The 12 T cell receptor beta chains given below trace back to one sample, sequenced in a study of T cell responses to AZD1222 COVID-19 vaccine. TCRdb's copy holds only in-frame clones and misses some; the assay was immunoSEQ multiplex PCR. The table includes about 120,000 clones, 88% detected once. The sample consisted of peripheral blood, taken on day 0 of MenACWY control vaccination. Receptors were obtained from an adult in good health.

This chain uses TRBV5-1 with TRBJ2-3; 7 positions match TRBD1. Germline CDR1 and CDR2: SGHRS and YFSETQ. The CDR3 spans 16 residues. J gave up 4 bases and V 0 bases, and 8 bases lay outside the gene matches. As DNA, the CDR3 is TGCGCCAGCAGCTTGGCAAACGGACAGGTCCCAGATACGCAGTATTTT. Amino acid sequence: CASSLANGQVPDTQYF.

This chain links TRBV12-3 or TRBV12-4 with TRBJ1-6, with D unresolved. V was cut by 7 bases and J by 10 bases, with 14 bases left in between. The CDR3 runs 13 residues. The CDR3 sequence: CASTTVLGSPLHF. The CDR3 nucleotides are TGTGCCAGCACCACGGTCCTCGGATCACCCCTCCACTTT.

This chain joins TRBV4-1 and TRBJ2-7, with a tentative D call TRBD2 (5 bases). V lost 0 bases and J lost 3, with 6 bases in between. Germline CDR1 MGHRA, CDR2 YSYEKL. This CDR3 is 13 amino acids long. CDR3 amino acids: CASSQDGSYEQYF. In DNA, the CDR3 is TGCGCCAGCAGCCAAGATGGGAGCTACGAGCAGTACTTC.

This chain connects TRBV5-5 to TRBJ1-4; 11 bases match TRBD1. Trimming at V came to 4 bases and at J to 7 bases, leaving 9 bases not matched to a gene. The CDR3 is made up of 16 amino acids. Germline V lookup: CDR1 SGHKS, CDR2 YYEKEE (reference sequence). CDR3 sequence: CASSTEGTGGVEKLFF. CDR3 nucleotides: TGTGCCAGCAGCACCGAAGGGACAGGGGGGGTTGAAAAACTGTTTTTT.

The chain joins TRBV3-1 (or the pseudogene TRBV3-2) to TRBJ2-7; 14 bases fit TRBD2. The V and J ends lost 4 bases and 5 bases, in that order; junction bases with no gene match: 7. The germline V gene has CDR1 LGHDT and CDR2 YNNKEL (reference sequence). The CDR3 is 16 residues long. The DNA for the CDR3 is TGTGCCAGCAGCCCGCGGACTAGCGGGAGGCACCACGAGCAGTACTTC. Translation: CASSPRTSGRHHEQYF.

This clone has a single count. The genes are TRBV11-2 and TRBJ2-1; 16 bases fit TRBD2. This CDR3 region has 18 residues. The junction had 5 bases not matched to a gene; V was cut back by 6 bases and J by 0 bases. From germline, CDR1 is SGHAT and CDR2 FQNNGV. The CDR3 region is CASSPGTSGRASYNEQFF. Here the CDR3 DNA reads TGTGCCAGCAGTCCTGGGACTAGCGGGAGGGCCTCCTACAATGAGCAGTTCTTC.

This chain links TRBV5-1 with TRBJ2-3; 10 nucleotides line up with TRBD1. Germline loops: CDR1 SGHRS, CDR2 YFSETQ. The length of the CDR3 is 16 residues. V was clipped by 4 bases and J by 6 bases; unmatched bases: 11. In DNA form, the CDR3 reads TGCGCCAGCAGCCCCTCAGACAGGGGGCGCATCGATACGCAGTATTTT. This sequence encodes CASSPSDRGRIDTQYF.

V usage is TRBV27 and J usage is TRBJ2-7; a weak D match, TRBD1 (5 bases). V dropped 5 bases and J dropped 2 bases, with 22 bases sitting between them. This CDR3 region has 17 residues. CDR1 MNHEY and CDR2 SMNVEV come from the germline V gene (reference sequence). The CDR3 protein is CASSLTDGMTVPYEQYF. The CDR3 nucleotides are TGTGCCAGCAGTCTCACGGACGGTATGACAGTACCCTACGAGCAGTACTTC.

The J gene is TRBJ2-7, the V gene TRBV7-9; D possibly corresponds to TRBD1 (6 bases). The CDR3 contains 14 residues. V lost 1 base, J lost 1 base, and 8 bases lay in between. Germline V gene sequence: CDR1 SEHNR, CDR2 FQNEAQ (reference sequence). CDR3 bases: TGTGCCAGCAGCTTAGTAGGGGGTTCCTACGAGCAGTACTTC. It yields the protein CASSLVGGSYEQYF.

CDR3 region: CASSRDSNGNTIYF. The CDR3 region has the DNA TGTGCCAGCTCCAGGGACAGTAATGGAAACACCATATATTTT. This chain links TRBV18 with TRBJ1-3; 7 bases align to TRBD1. The CDR3 spans 14 residues. Unmatched junction bases numbered 5, after V lost 6 bases and J lost 3 bases. Germline V gene sequence: CDR1 KGHSH, CDR2 LQKENI.

The chain combines TRBV23-1 with TRBJ1-2; no clear D gene. TRBV23-1 is marked as an open reading frame, function uncertain. This CDR3 comprises 13 residues. With 3 bases removed from V and 4 bases from J, the gap between germline ends came to 9 bases. CDR3 sequence (DNA): TGCGCCAGCAGTCATGGACGGACCTATGGCTACACCTTC. Translated, it gives CASSHGRTYGYTF.

The chain employs TRBV15 and TRBJ1-5; D may be TRBD1 (6 bases). The CDR3 is 17 residues long. The ends were cut back, 3 bases at V and 4 bases at J, with 19 bases in the middle. The germline gives CDR1 LNHNV, CDR2 YYDKDF (reference sequence). CDR3 sequence reads: CATSRAMGGLINQPQHF. The CDR3 nucleotides are TGTGCCACCAGCAGGGCAATGGGGGGGCTGATAAATCAGCCCCAGCATTTT.